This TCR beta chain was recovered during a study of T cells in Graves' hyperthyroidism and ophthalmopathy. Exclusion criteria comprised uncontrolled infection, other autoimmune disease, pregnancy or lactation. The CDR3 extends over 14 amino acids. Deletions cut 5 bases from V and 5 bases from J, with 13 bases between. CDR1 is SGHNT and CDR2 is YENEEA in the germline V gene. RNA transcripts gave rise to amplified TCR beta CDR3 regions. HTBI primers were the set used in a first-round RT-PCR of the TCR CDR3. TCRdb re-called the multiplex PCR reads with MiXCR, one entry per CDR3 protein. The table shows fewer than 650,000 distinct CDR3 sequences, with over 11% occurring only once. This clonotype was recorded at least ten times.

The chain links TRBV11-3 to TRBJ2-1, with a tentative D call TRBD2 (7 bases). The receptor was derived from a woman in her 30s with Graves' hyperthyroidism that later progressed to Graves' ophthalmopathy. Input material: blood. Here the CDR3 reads CASSIRGGDNEQFF. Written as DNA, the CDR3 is TGTGCCAGCAGCATAAGGGGGGGGGACAATGAGCAGTTCTTC.